Shown below are 8 T cell receptor beta chains from a single sample sequenced in a study of OX40 agonist ivuxolimab in advanced cancers. Sequencing used immunoSEQ multiplex PCR; TCRdb keeps in-frame clones, though not all of them. Counted here are approximately 43,000 clones, 89% occurring once; the ten biggest clones make up about 0.6%. The sequences come from CD4+ or CD8+ T cells sorted from blood, collected in a trial of the OX40 agonist ivuxolimab. Every receptor here comes from an adult with an advanced solid tumor such as melanoma, head and neck, liver or kidney cancer.

The V gene is TRBV7-2, the J gene TRBJ1-2; TRBD1 matches at 10 bases. Germline V lookup: CDR1 SGHTA, CDR2 FQGNSA. The V segment lost 0 bases and the J segment 5 bases; nucleotides outside the gene matches: 0. CDR3 length: 14 amino acids. CDR3 sequence: CASSLAGQGYGYTF. The CDR3 nucleotides read TGTGCCAGCAGCTTAGCGGGACAGGGGTATGGCTACACCTTC. Full variable domain (missing parts from reference TRBV7-2 and TRBJ1-2): GAGVSQSPSNKVTEKGKDVELRCDPISGHTALYWYRQSLGQGLEFLIYFQGNSAPDKSGLPSDRFSAERTGGSVSTLTIQRTQQEDSAVYLCASSLAGQGYGYTFGSGTRLTVV.

As DNA, the CDR3 is TGTGCCAGCAGCTTGAGGGGAGGTTATGGCTACACCTTC. Residues: CASSLRGGYGYTF. The gene calls are TRBV5-6 and TRBJ1-2, with a tentative D call TRBD1 (5 bases). Per germline, CDR1 SGHDT and CDR2 YYEEEE. Deletions cut 1 base from V and 5 bases from J, with 9 bases between. This CDR3 has 13 amino acids.

This chain uses TRBV7-9 with TRBJ1-1, with 10 positions matching TRBD1. The length of the CDR3 is 16 residues. CDR1 and CDR2 (germline): SEHNR, FQNEAQ (reference sequence). V was clipped by 5 bases and J by 6 bases; unmatched bases: 12. CDR3 residues: CASSVLRTGGTAEAFF. Written as DNA, the CDR3 is TGTGCCAGCAGCGTACTACGGACAGGGGGTACGGCTGAAGCTTTCTTT.

Concerning this clone: One end of the junction does not line up with germline, which may come from a read error. The rearrangement joins TRBV5-1 to TRBJ1-1, with D possibly being TRBD1 (5 bases). The CDR3 is 14 residues long. Germline V lookup: CDR1 SGHRS, CDR2 YFSETQ. The CDR3 coding sequence is TGCGCCAGCAGCTGGCTTGGGGGGAACGCTGAAGCTTTCTTT. Its translation: CASSWLGGNAEAFF.

J is TRBJ1-1 and V is TRBV29-1, with TRBD1 as a possible D gene (6 bases). CDR3 length: 13 residues. Per germline, CDR1 SQVTM and CDR2 ANQGSEA. Trimming left V 6 bases short and J 3 bases short, with 14 bases between. The CDR3 here is CSVNRDADTEAFF. CDR3 bases: TGCAGCGTCAACAGGGACGCGGACACTGAAGCTTTCTTT. Complete variable domain (other parts from reference TRBV29-1 and TRBJ1-1): SAVISQKPSRDICQRGTSLTIQCQVDSQVTMMFWYRQQPGQSLTLIATANQGSEATYESGFVIDKFPISRPNLTFSTLTVSNMSPEDSSIYLCSVNRDADTEAFFGQGTRLTVV.

The chain has TRBV5-1 and TRBJ1-1; unclear D gene. Germline assignment: CDR1 SGHRS and CDR2 YFSETQ. The CDR3 totals 11 residues. V was pared by 2 bases and J by 5 bases, with 4 bases between. CDR3 in amino acids: CASSFGTEAFF. In nucleotides, the CDR3 is TGCGCCAGCAGCTTTGGGACTGAAGCTTTCTTT.

DNA of the CDR3: TGTGCCAGCTCACCACGACAGGGCGAGCAGTACTTC. Encoded protein: CASSPRQGEQYF. The V gene is TRBV18, the J gene TRBJ2-7, with 7 bases matching TRBD1. The CDR3 is made up of 12 amino acids. CDR1 and CDR2 (germline): KGHSH, LQKENI. V shed 1 base and J 6 bases; nucleotides not matched to a gene: 0.

This clone was counted a single time. The chain combines TRBV4-1 with TRBJ2-3; 7 nucleotides match TRBD1. The germline gives CDR1 MGHRA, CDR2 YSYEKL. Trimming removed 0 bases from V and 6 bases from J; junction bases left unmatched: 9. There are 16 residues in the CDR3. The DNA for the CDR3 is TGCGCCAGCAGCCAAGAGAGAGGGGGCAAAGGGGATACGCAGTATTTT. Protein sequence: CASSQERGGKGDTQYF.